A single sample is the source of the 9 T cell receptor beta chains below, sequenced in a study of T cell responses to AZD1222 COVID-19 vaccine. The method was immunoSEQ multiplex PCR; TCRdb's version includes in-frame clones alone and lacks a portion of them. The repertoire consists of around 99,000 clones, with more than 70% occurring once and the leading ten covering around 4.4%. Specimen: peripheral blood, collected 28 days after the second AZD1222 dose. These receptors were obtained from an adult who received the AZD1222 COVID-19 vaccine.

This rearrangement joins TRBV25-1 to TRBJ2-5, with 14 bases identical to TRBD2. This CDR3 has 15 amino acids. The germline CDR1 and CDR2 sequences are MGHDK and SYGVNS. Losses at the gene ends were 5 bases for V and 4 bases for J; bases not matched to a gene: 3. The CDR3 loop reads CASSSGLAGVETQYF. The CDR3 DNA reads as TGTGCCAGCAGTTCGGGACTAGCGGGAGTAGAGACCCAGTACTTC.

The chain uses TRBV6-5 and TRBJ2-5, with 7 bases that match TRBD2. With 7 bases clipped from V and 5 bases from J, the junction kept 10 bases outside the gene matches. CDR1 is MNHEY and CDR2 is SVGAGI in the germline V gene. This CDR3 contains 14 residues. The CDR3 loop is CASTQNGGKETQYF. CDR3 DNA sequence: TGTGCCAGCACCCAAAACGGGGGGAAGGAGACCCAGTACTTC.

The J gene is TRBJ1-2, the V gene TRBV21-1; the table's TRBD1 call for D was not verified on the DNA. TRBV21-1 is shown as a pseudogene. The CDR3 is made up of 13 amino acids. The CDR3 sequence is CASGDRTNYGYTF. DNA of the CDR3: TGTGCCAGCGGAGACAGAACTAACTATGGCTACACCTTC.

V and J are TRBV5-1 and TRBJ2-5, with 11 bases matching TRBD1. Germline-derived CDR1 and CDR2 are SGHRS and YFSETQ. The CDR3 extends over 16 amino acids. The trim removed 1 base at V and 4 bases at J, leaving 6 bases unmatched. CDR3 DNA sequence: TGCGCCAGCAGCTTGAGCGGACAGGGGGCAACAGAGACCCAGTACTTC. It yields the protein CASSLSGQGATETQYF.

The chain couples TRBV4-3 to TRBJ2-6; D gene unclear. Trimming took off 0 bases at V and 2 bases at J, with 11 bases between the two ends. The germline V gene encodes CDR1 LGHNA and CDR2 YSLEER. The CDR3 extends over 17 amino acids. The CDR3 DNA follows: TGCGCCAGCAGCCAAGAAACTAATAGGGCTGGGGCCAACGTCCTGACTTTC. Translation gives CASSQETNRAGANVLTF.

J is TRBJ2-7 and V is TRBV5-5, with D perhaps given as TRBD1 or TRBD2 (5 bases each). Germline V gives CDR1 SGHKS, CDR2 YYEKEE (reference sequence). This CDR3 region has 15 residues. V lost 1 base and J 6 bases, leaving 17 bases between the germline ends. The CDR3 region is CASSLQAGTLGEQYF. The CDR3 bases are TGTGCCAGCAGCTTGCAGGCAGGGACGCTAGGCGAGCAGTACTTC.

The CDR3 region has the DNA TGTGCCAGCACCTCTCCGGGACAGGGAATCACTGAAGCTTTCTTT. Its protein product is CASTSPGQGITEAFF. The chain uses TRBV28 and TRBJ1-1; 9 bases match TRBD1. The CDR3 extends over 15 amino acids. Germline loops: CDR1 MDHEN, CDR2 SYDVKM. V gave up 7 bases and J gave up 4 bases; unmatched junction bases: 10. Full variable domain (rest looked up from reference TRBV28 and TRBJ1-1): DVKVTQSSRYLVKRTGEKVFLECVQDMDHENMFWYRQDPGLGLRLIYFSYDVKMKEKGDIPEGYSVSREKKERFSLILESASTNQTSMYLCASTSPGQGITEAFFGQGTRLTVV.

The J gene is TRBJ2-3, the V gene TRBV10-2; D is unclear. The CDR3 is made up of 14 amino acids. Per germline, CDR1 WSHSY and CDR2 SAAADI. The V and J ends lost 10 bases and 1 base respectively, with 15 bases between them. The CDR3 loop is CATYTGEGTDTQYF. The CDR3 region has the DNA TGCGCCACCTACACCGGTGAGGGCACAGATACGCAGTATTTT.

The chain employs TRBV28 and TRBJ1-4, with 8 bases matching TRBD1. The CDR3 contains 14 residues. Germline V gene data show CDR1 as MDHEN and CDR2 as SYDVKM. After removal of 7 bases from V and 6 bases from J, the junction contained 7 bases not matched to a gene. The CDR3 protein is CASTDRGRYEKLFF. The CDR3 DNA is TGTGCCAGCACCGACAGGGGTCGGTATGAAAAACTGTTTTTT.